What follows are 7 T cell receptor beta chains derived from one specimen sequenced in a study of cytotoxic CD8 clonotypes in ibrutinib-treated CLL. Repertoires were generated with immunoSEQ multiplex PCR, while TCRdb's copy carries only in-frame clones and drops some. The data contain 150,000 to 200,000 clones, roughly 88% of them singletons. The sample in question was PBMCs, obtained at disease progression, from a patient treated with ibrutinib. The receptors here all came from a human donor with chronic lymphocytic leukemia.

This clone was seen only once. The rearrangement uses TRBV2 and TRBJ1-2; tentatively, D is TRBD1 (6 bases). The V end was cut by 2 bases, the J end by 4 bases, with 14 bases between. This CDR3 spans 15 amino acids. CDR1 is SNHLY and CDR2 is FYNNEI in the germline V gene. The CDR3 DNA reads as TGTGCCAGCAGTGAAAGAGCAGGGGCCCGCTATGGCTACACCTTC. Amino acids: CASSERAGARYGYTF.

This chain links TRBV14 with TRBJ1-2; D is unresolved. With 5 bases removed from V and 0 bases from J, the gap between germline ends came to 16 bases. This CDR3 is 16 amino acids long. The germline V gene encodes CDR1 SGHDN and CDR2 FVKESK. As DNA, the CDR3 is TGTGCCAGCAGCTTGCGAATCGGAAGTTCTAACTATGGCTACACCTTC. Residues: CASSLRIGSSNYGYTF.

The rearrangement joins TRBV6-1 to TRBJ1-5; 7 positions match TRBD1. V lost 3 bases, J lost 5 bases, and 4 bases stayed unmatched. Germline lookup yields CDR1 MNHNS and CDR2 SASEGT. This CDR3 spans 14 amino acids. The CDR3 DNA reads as TGTGCCAGCAGTGACCGGACAGGATATCAGCCCCAGCATTTT. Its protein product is CASSDRTGYQPQHF.

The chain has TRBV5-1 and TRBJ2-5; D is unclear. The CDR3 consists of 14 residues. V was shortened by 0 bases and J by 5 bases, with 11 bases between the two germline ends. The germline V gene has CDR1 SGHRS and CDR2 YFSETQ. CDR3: CASSLDVFWETQYF. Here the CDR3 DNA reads TGCGCCAGCAGCTTGGATGTCTTTTGGGAGACCCAGTACTTC.

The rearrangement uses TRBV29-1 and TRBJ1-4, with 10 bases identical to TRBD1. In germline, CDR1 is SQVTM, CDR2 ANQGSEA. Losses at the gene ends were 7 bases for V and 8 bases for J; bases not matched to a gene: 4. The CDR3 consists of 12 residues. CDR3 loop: CSAGTGVEKLFF. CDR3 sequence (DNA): TGCAGCGCGGGGACAGGGGTAGAAAAACTGTTTTTT.

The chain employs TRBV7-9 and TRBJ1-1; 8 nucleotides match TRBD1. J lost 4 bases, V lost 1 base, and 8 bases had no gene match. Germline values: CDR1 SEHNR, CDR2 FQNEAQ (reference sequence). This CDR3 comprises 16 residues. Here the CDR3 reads CASSLGSWTGRTEAFF. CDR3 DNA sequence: TGTGCCAGCAGCTTAGGGTCCTGGACAGGGCGCACTGAAGCTTTCTTT.

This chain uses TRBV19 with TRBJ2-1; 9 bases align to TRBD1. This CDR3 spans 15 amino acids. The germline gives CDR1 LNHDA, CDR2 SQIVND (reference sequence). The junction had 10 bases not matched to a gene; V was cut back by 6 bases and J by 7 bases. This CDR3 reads CASSQTGGSGNEQFF. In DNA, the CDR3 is TGTGCCAGTAGCCAGACAGGGGGGTCCGGGAATGAGCAGTTCTTC. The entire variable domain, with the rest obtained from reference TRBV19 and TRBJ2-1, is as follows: DGGITQSPKYLFRKEGQNVTLSCEQNLNHDAMYWYRQDPGQGLRLIYYSQIVNDFQKGDIAEGYSVSREKKESFPLTVTSAQKNPTAFYLCASSQTGGSGNEQFFGPGTRLTVL.